This TCR beta chain was sequenced for a study of T cell responses to AZD1222 COVID-19 vaccine. General study findings and limits: Most donors were white British, females outnumbered males, and clonal diversity was possibly underestimated. Two doses of AZD1222 preceded a rise in Spike-specific TCR breadth and depth. Reportedly, nearly half of unique spike TCRs recognized epitopes outside B.1.351/B.1.1.7 mutations.

J lost 4 bases, V lost 6 bases, and 12 bases had no gene match. From germline, CDR1 is MNHEY and CDR2 SMNVEV (reference sequence). CDR3 length: 15 residues. As regards this clone: Its specificity is not known.

Sequenced by immunoSEQ multiplex PCR; TCRdb stores in-frame clones only, minus some. The table has over 100,000 clones, more than 85% seen once. The chain is built from TRBV27 and TRBJ2-7; 7 positions agree with TRBD1. Sequenced here: peripheral blood, sampled on day 0 of AZD1222 vaccination. This TCR was sampled from an adult in good health. The CDR3 loop reads CASSPPTGLIYEQYF. The CDR3, as DNA: TGTGCCAGCAGCCCCCCGACAGGGTTAATATACGAGCAGTACTTC.